The 21 T cell receptor beta chains listed next were all sequenced from one sample in a study of blood T cell repertoires in COVID-19. Some clones are missing from TCRdb's copy, which holds only in-frame ones; the method was immunoSEQ multiplex PCR. The data contain 100,000 to 150,000 clones, more than 90% of them singletons. Sequenced input: peripheral blood. The source of these receptors is a man aged 55 to 70 with COVID-19, enrolled during active disease.

There are a few counts of this clone. The chain has TRBV7-9 and TRBJ1-2, with D perhaps matching TRBD1 (5 bases). Germline V lookup: CDR1 SEHNR, CDR2 FQNEAQ (reference sequence). The CDR3 extends over 14 amino acids. V lost 4 bases, J lost 3 bases, and 12 bases lay in between. The CDR3 DNA reads TGTGCCAGCAGCTCTGGAAGGGGTGACTATGGCTACACCTTC. Protein sequence: CASSSGRGDYGYTF.

The V and J genes are TRBV10-3 and TRBJ2-7, with D possibly being TRBD1 (5 bases). This CDR3 is 15 amino acids long. Germline V gene sequence: CDR1 ENHRY, CDR2 SYGVKD. Trimming took 0 bases from V and 2 from J, leaving 11 bases between them. The CDR3 region is CAISESGSGTYEQYF. In nucleotides, the CDR3 is TGTGCCATCAGTGAGTCGGGTTCAGGGACCTACGAGCAGTACTTC.

This rearrangement joins TRBV10-3 to TRBJ2-7; 7 nucleotides line up with TRBD1. Germline V gene data show CDR1 as ENHRY and CDR2 as SYGVKD. The CDR3 totals 15 residues. V was pared by 7 bases and J by 4 bases, with 13 bases of the junction left unmatched. This CDR3 reads CAITHSTGNKYEQYF. In nucleotides, the CDR3 is TGTGCCATCACTCACTCGACAGGGAATAAATACGAGCAGTACTTC.

The CDR3 nucleotides read TGTGCCAGCAGCGTAGGACCTAGCCGGTCCTACAATGAGCAGTTCTTC. This translates into CASSVGPSRSYNEQFF. The rearrangement joins TRBV9 to TRBJ2-1; possible D gene TRBD2, 5 bases. The germline V and J ends were trimmed by 0 bases and 1 base, with 11 bases remaining between them. CDR1 is SGDLS, CDR2 YYNGEE, per germline. CDR3 length: 16 residues.

V and J are TRBV5-1 and TRBJ2-1; 14 positions match TRBD2. Losses at the gene ends were 2 bases for V and 5 bases for J; bases not matched to a gene: 6. The CDR3 is 17 residues long. The germline gives CDR1 SGHRS, CDR2 YFSETQ. The CDR3, as DNA: TGCGCCAGCAGCTTTCTGGGACTAGCGGGAGTTGACAATGAGCAGTTCTTC. Translated: CASSFLGLAGVDNEQFF.

The chain carries TRBV9 and TRBJ2-1; 11 nucleotides agree with TRBD2. J lost 3 bases, V lost 3 bases, and 14 bases had no gene match. The germline CDR1 and CDR2 sequences are SGDLS and YYNGEE. The CDR3 totals 19 residues. Here the CDR3 reads CASSEGTSGRPPYYNEQFF. For the CDR3, the DNA is TGTGCCAGCAGCGAGGGGACTAGCGGACGCCCACCCTACTACAATGAGCAGTTCTTC.

This rearrangement joins TRBV5-4 to TRBJ2-7, with 14 bases lining up with TRBD2. Unmatched junction bases numbered 4, after V lost 0 bases and J lost 5 bases. This CDR3 has 16 amino acids. Germline values: CDR1 SGHNT, CDR2 YYREEE (reference sequence). The CDR3 DNA reads TGTGCCAGCAGCTTGGGGGGACTAGCGGGAGACCACGAGCAGTACTTC. Translated: CASSLGGLAGDHEQYF.

This chain uses TRBV27 with TRBJ1-2; D is perhaps TRBD1 (5 bases). The CDR3 has 13 residues. Trimming stripped 7 bases from V and 8 bases from J, with 17 bases between. The germline gives CDR1 MNHEY, CDR2 SMNVEV (reference sequence). The CDR3 loop reads CASTSIMGHGYTF. The CDR3 DNA follows: TGTGCCAGCACCTCTATTATGGGGCACGGCTACACCTTC.

This chain links TRBV28 with TRBJ1-5; D is undetermined. Germline V gene data show CDR1 as MDHEN and CDR2 as SYDVKM. V was cut by 8 bases and J by 2 bases, with 10 bases left in between. The CDR3 runs to 13 residues. The CDR3 sequence is CASHLAGNQPQHF. CDR3 nucleotide sequence: TGTGCCAGCCATTTGGCGGGCAATCAGCCCCAGCATTTT.

This chain joins TRBV5-1 and TRBJ2-5; 8 positions match TRBD1. This CDR3 is built from 14 residues. V was clipped by 1 base and J by 3 bases; unmatched bases: 2. Germline V CDR1 and CDR2: SGHRS, YFSETQ. DNA for the CDR3: TGCGCCAGCAGCTTGACAGGGGGAGAAGAGACCCAGTACTTC. Protein product: CASSLTGGEETQYF.

This clone appeared a single time. The V call is TRBV4-1, the J call TRBJ1-2; no firm D call. V lost 1 base and J 2 bases, leaving 8 bases between the germline ends. The V gene's germline CDR1 is MGHRA and CDR2 YSYEKL. The CDR3 has 14 amino acids. The CDR3 nucleotides are TGCGCCAGCAGCCAAGTAGTAGTAAACTATGGCTACACCTTC. This codes for CASSQVVVNYGYTF.

This clone was counted a few times. The V gene is TRBV3-1 (or the pseudogene TRBV3-2), the J gene TRBJ1-2, with 10 bases matching TRBD1. The germline V gene encodes CDR1 LGHDT and CDR2 YNNKEL (reference sequence). The CDR3 totals 14 residues. Trimming at V came to 4 bases and at J to 8 bases, leaving 7 bases not matched to a gene. The CDR3 DNA sequence: TGTGCCAGCAGCCCACACCGGGACAGGGGAGGCTACACCTTC. This sequence encodes CASSPHRDRGGYTF.

The V and J genes are TRBV7-9 and TRBJ1-1; no reliable D call. V gave up 5 bases and J gave up 11 bases, with 15 bases separating them. CDR3 size: 12 residues. The V gene's germline CDR1 is SEHNR and CDR2 FQNEAQ (reference sequence). In DNA, the CDR3 is TGTGCCAGCAGCCCGTCTAACCTCGGGGCTTTCTTT. Its protein is CASSPSNLGAFF. Full variable domain (outside the CDR3, taken from reference TRBV7-9 and TRBJ1-1): DTGVSQNPRHKITKRGQNVTFRCDPISEHNRLYWYRQTLGQGPEFLTYFQNEAQLEKSRLLSDRFSAERPKGSFSTLEIQRTEQGDSAMYLCASSPSNLGAFFGQGTRLTVV.

The genes are TRBV4-1 and TRBJ2-1; D may be TRBD2 (6 bases). In germline, CDR1 is MGHRA, CDR2 YSYEKL. V was clipped by 2 bases and J by 10 bases, with 18 bases between them. CDR3 size: 15 residues. The CDR3 bases are TGCGCCAGCAGCCAAACGACTAGGGGCTTCGACGAGCAGTTCTTC. Translated: CASSQTTRGFDEQFF.

CDR3 protein: CASSYRTGGTGELFF. CDR3 DNA sequence: TGTGCCAGCAGTTACCGGACAGGGGGCACCGGGGAGCTGTTTTTT. The chain joins TRBV6-5 to TRBJ2-2; 10 bases line up with TRBD1. With 2 bases clipped from V and 4 bases from J, the junction kept 1 base outside the gene matches. From germline, CDR1 is MNHEY and CDR2 SVGAGI. The CDR3 runs 15 residues.

The chain carries TRBV6-4 and TRBJ1-5, with 9 nucleotides matching TRBD1. The CDR3 sequence is 16 residues long. Unmatched junction bases numbered 6, after V lost 4 bases and J lost 2 bases. The germline V gene encodes CDR1 MRHNA and CDR2 SNTAGT. CDR3 coding DNA: TGTGCCAGCAGTGCCTTGGGACAGGGAGGCAATCAGCCCCAGCATTTT. It translates to CASSALGQGGNQPQHF.

V usage is TRBV27 and J usage is TRBJ1-1; 8 positions agree with TRBD1. V lost 3 bases and J lost 2; bases outside the gene matches: 5. CDR3 length: 15 residues. Germline V CDR1 and CDR2: MNHEY, SMNVEV (reference sequence). The CDR3 here is CASSLTGVVNTEAFF. CDR3 coding DNA: TGTGCCAGCAGTTTGACAGGGGTGGTCAACACTGAAGCTTTCTTT.

The chain links TRBV19 to TRBJ2-5, with TRBD1 matching 8 bases. Germline V gene sequence: CDR1 LNHDA, CDR2 SQIVND (reference sequence). Losses at the gene ends were 5 bases for V and 4 bases for J; bases not matched to a gene: 6. CDR3 length: 14 residues. The CDR3 region has the DNA TGTGCCAGTAGTCCGAGGACAGGGTCAGAGACCCAGTACTTC. Its translation: CASSPRTGSETQYF. The complete variable domain, with remaining parts taken from reference TRBV19 and TRBJ2-5, reads DGGITQSPKYLFRKEGQNVTLSCEQNLNHDAMYWYRQDPGQGLRLIYYSQIVNDFQKGDIAEGYSVSREKKESFPLTVTSAQKNPTAFYLCASSPRTGSETQYFGPGTRLLVL.

The chain couples TRBV6-5 to TRBJ2-3; 12 bases map to TRBD2. This CDR3 comprises 13 residues. V trimming: 5 bases; J trimming: 9 bases; junction bases outside the gene matches: 3. Germline CDR1 is MNHEY and CDR2 is SVGAGI. As DNA, the CDR3 is TGTGCCAGCAGTCCTGGGACTAGCGGGACGCAGTATTTT. Translation: CASSPGTSGTQYF.

As DNA, the CDR3 is TGTGCCTGGAGTGTATATTCCGGGACCGTCCTGGAGGGAAGGGGAACGAACACCATATATTTT. It encodes CAWSVYSGTVLEGRGTNTIYF. The rearrangement joins TRBV30 to TRBJ1-3, with D possibly matching TRBD1 (5 bases). The V and J ends lost 0 bases and 7 bases respectively, with 34 bases between them. The CDR3 has 21 residues. Germline CDR1 is GTSNPN and CDR2 is SVGIG (reference sequence). Full variable domain (missing parts from reference TRBV30 and TRBJ1-3): SQTIHQWPATLVQPVGSPLSLECTVEGTSNPNLYWYRQAAGRGLQLLFYSVGIGQISSEVPQNLSASRPQDRQFILSSKKLLLSDSGFYLCAWSVYSGTVLEGRGTNTIYFGEGSWLTVV.

This chain uses TRBV14 with TRBJ2-7; 9 bases are a match to TRBD1. Germline V gene data show CDR1 as SGHDN and CDR2 as FVKESK. The CDR3 contains 18 residues. With V trimmed by 2 bases and J by 0 bases, 11 bases remained unmatched. In nucleotides, the CDR3 is TGTGCCAGCAGCCAAAGGACAGGGGAAAAAGCGTTCTCCTACGAGCAGTACTTC. Translation: CASSQRTGEKAFSYEQYF.